The clone carrying this TCR beta chain was seen a few times. The antigen is not known. This entry is derived from a study of identical twins. Points from the study as a whole: High-abundance cord blood beta clonotypes had fewer insertions; memory repertoires showed none.

Donors uniformly comprised healthy Caucasians. A single record per CDR3 protein comes from TCRdb applying MiXCR to the 5' RACE reads. Of 210,000 or so distinct CDR3 sequences in the sample, approximately 15% were seen once. Germline lookup yields CDR1 SGDLS and CDR2 YYNGEE. Trimming took off 4 bases at V and 3 bases at J, with 9 bases between the two ends. This CDR3 comprises 13 residues. The sample was also reused in another study, on T cells expressing NK-cell markers. From that study: Of the CD8+ T cells in roughly 6 donors, roughly 1.0-7.5% belonged to dominant NKG2C+ clonotypes. Where a few donors were concerned, these clonotypes also led the CD3+CD56-NKG2C+ fraction.

This clonotype was obtained from a woman between 18 and 29 years old in good health. This rearrangement joins TRBV9 to TRBJ2-3, with D maybe TRBD2 (7 bases). The sequenced sample was CD8+ T cells sorted from blood. The CDR3 DNA sequence: TGTGCCAGCAGCAAGGGGGGGACAGATACGCAGTATTTT. It yields the protein CASSKGGTDTQYF.